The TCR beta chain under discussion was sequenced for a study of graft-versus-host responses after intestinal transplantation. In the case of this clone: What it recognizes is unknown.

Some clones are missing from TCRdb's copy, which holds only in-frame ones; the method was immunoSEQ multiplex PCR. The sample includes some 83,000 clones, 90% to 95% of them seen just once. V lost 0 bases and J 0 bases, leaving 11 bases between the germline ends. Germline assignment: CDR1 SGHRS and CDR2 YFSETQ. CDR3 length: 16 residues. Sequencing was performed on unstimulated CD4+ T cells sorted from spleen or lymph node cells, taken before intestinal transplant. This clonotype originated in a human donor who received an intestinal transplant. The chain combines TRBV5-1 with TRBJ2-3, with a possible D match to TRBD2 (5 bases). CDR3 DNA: TGCGCCAGCAGCTTGGGAGGGTCTACAAGCACAGATACGCAGTATTTT. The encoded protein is CASSLGGSTSTDTQYF.